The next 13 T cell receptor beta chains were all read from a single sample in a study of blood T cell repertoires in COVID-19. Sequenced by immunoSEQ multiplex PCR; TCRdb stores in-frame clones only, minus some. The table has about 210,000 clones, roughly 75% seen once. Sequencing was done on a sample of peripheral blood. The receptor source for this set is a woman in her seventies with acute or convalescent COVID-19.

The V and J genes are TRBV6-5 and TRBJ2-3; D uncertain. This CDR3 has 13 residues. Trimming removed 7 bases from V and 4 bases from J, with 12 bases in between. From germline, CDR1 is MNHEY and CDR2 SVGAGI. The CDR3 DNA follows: TGTGCCAGCAACCTCAGGAAGGCAGATACGCAGTATTTT. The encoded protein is CASNLRKADTQYF.

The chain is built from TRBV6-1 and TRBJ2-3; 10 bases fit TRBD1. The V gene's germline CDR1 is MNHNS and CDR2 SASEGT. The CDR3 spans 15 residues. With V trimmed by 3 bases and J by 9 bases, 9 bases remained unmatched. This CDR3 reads CASSDPGQGRGTQYF. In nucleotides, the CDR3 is TGTGCCAGCAGTGACCCGGGACAGGGGCGGGGGACGCAGTATTTT.

The CDR3 reads CSVQGNTEAFF. The CDR3 bases are TGCAGCGTTCAGGGGAACACTGAAGCTTTCTTT. The chain couples TRBV29-1 to TRBJ1-1; TRBD1 might be the D (5 bases). Trimming cost V 5 bases and J 1 base, with 5 bases left between them. This CDR3 comprises 11 residues. Looked up from germline, CDR1 is SQVTM and CDR2 is ANQGSEA.

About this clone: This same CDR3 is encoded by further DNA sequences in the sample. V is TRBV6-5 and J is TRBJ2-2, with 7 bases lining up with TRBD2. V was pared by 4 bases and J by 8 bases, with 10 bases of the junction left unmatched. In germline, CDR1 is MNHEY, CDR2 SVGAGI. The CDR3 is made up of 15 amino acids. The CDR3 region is CASSSGGGGHGELFF. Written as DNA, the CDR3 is TGTGCCAGCAGTTCTGGGGGGGGAGGGCATGGGGAGCTGTTTTTT.

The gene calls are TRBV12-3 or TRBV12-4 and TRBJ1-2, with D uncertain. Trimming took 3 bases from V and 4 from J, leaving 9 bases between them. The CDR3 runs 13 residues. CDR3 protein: CASSFQVIYGYTF. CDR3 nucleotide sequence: TGTGCCAGCAGTTTTCAGGTGATCTATGGCTACACCTTC.

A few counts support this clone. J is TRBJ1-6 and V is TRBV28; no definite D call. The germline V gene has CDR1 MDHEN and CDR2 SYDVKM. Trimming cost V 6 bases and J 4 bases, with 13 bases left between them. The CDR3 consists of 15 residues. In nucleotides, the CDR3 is TGTGCCAGCAGATTGGGAGGAGAATATAATTCACCCCTCCACTTT. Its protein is CASRLGGEYNSPLHF.

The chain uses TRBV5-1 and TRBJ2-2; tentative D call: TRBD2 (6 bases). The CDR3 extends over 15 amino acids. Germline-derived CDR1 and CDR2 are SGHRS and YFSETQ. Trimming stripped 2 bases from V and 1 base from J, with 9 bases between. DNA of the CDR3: TGCGCCAGCAGCTTAGGAGGGCAGAACACCGGGGAGCTGTTTTTT. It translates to CASSLGGQNTGELFF.

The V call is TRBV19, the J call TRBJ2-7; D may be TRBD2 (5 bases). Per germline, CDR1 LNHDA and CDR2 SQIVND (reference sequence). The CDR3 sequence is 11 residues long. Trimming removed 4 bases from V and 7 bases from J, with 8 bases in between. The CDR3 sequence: CASSTGKEQYF. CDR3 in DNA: TGTGCCAGTAGTACGGGGAAAGAGCAGTACTTC.

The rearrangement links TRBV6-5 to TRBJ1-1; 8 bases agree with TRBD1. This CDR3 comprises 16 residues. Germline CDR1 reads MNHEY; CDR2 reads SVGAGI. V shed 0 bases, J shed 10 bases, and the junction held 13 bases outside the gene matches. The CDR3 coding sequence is TGTGCCAGCAGTTACTCTCTACAGGGGGACGCTTTCCCAGCTTTCTTT. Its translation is CASSYSLQGDAFPAFF.

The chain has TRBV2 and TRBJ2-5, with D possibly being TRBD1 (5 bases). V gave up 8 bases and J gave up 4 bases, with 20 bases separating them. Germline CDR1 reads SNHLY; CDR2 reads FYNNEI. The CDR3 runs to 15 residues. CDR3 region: CASSLDMSVIETQYF. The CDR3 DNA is TGTGCCAGCTCCTTGGACATGTCTGTAATAGAGACCCAGTACTTC.

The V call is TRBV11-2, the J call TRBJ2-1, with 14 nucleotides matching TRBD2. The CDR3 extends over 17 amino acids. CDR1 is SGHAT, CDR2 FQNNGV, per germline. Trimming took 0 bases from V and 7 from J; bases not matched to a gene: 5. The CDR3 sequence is CASSLDRRTSGGNEQFF. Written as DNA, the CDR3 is TGTGCCAGCAGCTTAGATCGTAGGACTAGCGGGGGGAATGAGCAGTTCTTC. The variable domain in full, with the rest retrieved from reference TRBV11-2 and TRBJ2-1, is EAGVAQSPRYKIIEKRQSVAFWCNPISGHATLYWYQQILGQGPKLLIQFQNNGVVDDSQLPKDRFSAERLKGVDSTLKIQPAKLEDSAVYLCASSLDRRTSGGNEQFFGPGTRLTVL.

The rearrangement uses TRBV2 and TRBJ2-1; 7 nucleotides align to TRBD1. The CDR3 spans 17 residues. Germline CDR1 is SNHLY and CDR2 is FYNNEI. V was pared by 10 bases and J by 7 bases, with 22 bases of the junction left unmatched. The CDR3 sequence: CATSTGAGRQGLNEQFF. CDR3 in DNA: TGTGCCACCTCGACTGGGGCTGGACGACAGGGTCTGAATGAGCAGTTCTTC.

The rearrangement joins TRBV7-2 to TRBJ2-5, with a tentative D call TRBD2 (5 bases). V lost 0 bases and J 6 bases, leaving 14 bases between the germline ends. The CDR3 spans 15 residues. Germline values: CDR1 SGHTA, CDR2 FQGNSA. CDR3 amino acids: CASSLAGSGRKTQYF. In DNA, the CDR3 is TGTGCCAGCAGCTTAGCGGGGAGCGGACGGAAGACCCAGTACTTC.